This is a list of T cell receptor beta chains from one sample in a study of identical twins. A single record per CDR3 protein comes from TCRdb applying MiXCR to the 5' RACE reads. Of 400,000 to 550,000 distinct CDR3 sequences listed, 22% are singletons. The sample was also linked to a second study, of T cells expressing NK-cell markers.

Sequencing was done on a sample of CD4+ T cells sorted from blood. The receptors originated from a woman aged 18-35 years in good health. CDR3s include the opening cysteine and the closing phenylalanine or tryptophan. A D gene is named only where the DNA matches it firmly. Size is omitted from some rows. Given values are once, few, many or a class for expanded clones.

v_call: TRBV11-1; j_call: TRBJ2-1; clone_size: NA; cdr3_length: 18; d_call: TRBD2; cdr3_aa: CASSPKPSGGASYNEQFF; cdr3_nt: TGTGCCAGCAGCCCCAAGCCTAGCGGGGGAGCCTCCTACAATGAGCAGTTCTTC
v_call: TRBV10-3; j_call: TRBJ2-1; clone_size: NA; cdr3_length: 16; d_call: TRBD2; cdr3_aa: CAISDFGTSAYNEQFF; cdr3_nt: TGTGCCATCAGTGATTTCGGGACTAGCGCTTACAATGAGCAGTTCTTC
v_call: TRBV29-1; j_call: TRBJ2-5; clone_size: NA; cdr3_length: 12; d_call: NA; cdr3_aa: CSVLSGEETQYF; cdr3_nt: TGCAGCGTCCTTTCAGGGGAAGAGACCCAGTACTTC
v_call: TRBV6-5; j_call: TRBJ2-7; clone_size: NA; cdr3_length: 15; d_call: NA; cdr3_aa: CASSYQLDSNYEQYF; cdr3_nt: TGTGCCAGCAGTTACCAGTTGGACAGCAACTACGAGCAGTACTTC
v_call: TRBV24-1; j_call: TRBJ2-5; clone_size: NA; cdr3_length: 14; d_call: TRBD2; cdr3_aa: CATSDWTSRETQYF; cdr3_nt: TGTGCCACCAGTGACTGGACTAGCCGAGAGACCCAGTACTTC
v_call: TRBV5-1; j_call: TRBJ1-4; clone_size: NA; cdr3_length: 14; d_call: NA; cdr3_aa: CASRLEGAREKLFF; cdr3_nt: TGCGCCAGCAGACTGGAGGGCGCGCGTGAAAAACTGTTTTTT
v_call: TRBV12-3/TRBV12-4; j_call: TRBJ2-7; clone_size: NA; cdr3_length: 15; d_call: NA; cdr3_aa: CASSFTSGGPYEQYF; cdr3_nt: TGTGCCAGCAGTTTCACCTCCGGCGGCCCCTACGAGCAGTACTTC
v_call: TRBV12-3/TRBV12-4; j_call: TRBJ1-1; clone_size: few; cdr3_length: 11; d_call: NA; cdr3_aa: CASTLRGGAFF; cdr3_nt: TGTGCCAGCACCCTTAGGGGAGGGGCTTTCTTT
v_call: TRBV5-1; j_call: TRBJ1-4; clone_size: many; cdr3_length: 15; d_call: TRBD1; cdr3_aa: CASSFRQGRKEKLFF; cdr3_nt: TGCGCCAGCAGCTTCCGACAGGGGAGGAAGGAAAAACTGTTTTTT
v_call: TRBV27; j_call: TRBJ2-1; clone_size: NA; cdr3_length: 16; d_call: TRBD2; cdr3_aa: CASSIRTSGSYNEQFF; cdr3_nt: TGTGCCAGCAGTATTCGGACTAGCGGGAGTTACAATGAGCAGTTCTTC
v_call: TRBV18; j_call: TRBJ2-7; clone_size: NA; cdr3_length: 15; d_call: TRBD2; cdr3_aa: CASSPAASGVYEQYF; cdr3_nt: TGTGCCAGCTCACCGGCGGCGAGCGGGGTCTACGAGCAGTACTTC
v_call: TRBV6-1; j_call: TRBJ1-3; clone_size: few; cdr3_length: 14; d_call: NA; cdr3_aa: CASSVPVGSRTIYF; cdr3_nt: TGTGCCAGCAGTGTACCGGTCGGGTCGCGCACCATATATTTT
v_call: TRBV6-2/TRBV6-3; j_call: TRBJ2-1; clone_size: few; cdr3_length: 11; d_call: NA; cdr3_aa: CASSSWDEQFF; cdr3_nt: TGTGCCAGCAGTTCCTGGGATGAGCAGTTCTTC
v_call: TRBV20-1; j_call: TRBJ2-5; clone_size: few; cdr3_length: 17; d_call: NA; cdr3_aa: CSARRISPGVPKETQYF; cdr3_nt: TGCAGTGCTAGGAGAATCTCACCCGGAGTCCCCAAAGAGACCCAGTACTTC
v_call: TRBV29-1; j_call: TRBJ1-2; clone_size: few; cdr3_length: 15; d_call: NA; cdr3_aa: CSVVPNRYPNYGYTF; cdr3_nt: TGCAGCGTTGTCCCTAACAGATACCCTAACTATGGCTACACCTTC
v_call: TRBV10-2; j_call: TRBJ1-1; clone_size: few; cdr3_length: 11; d_call: NA; cdr3_aa: CASSGRIEAFF; cdr3_nt: TGCGCCAGCAGTGGGAGAATCGAAGCTTTCTTT
v_call: TRBV7-2; j_call: TRBJ2-2; clone_size: few; cdr3_length: 14; d_call: NA; cdr3_aa: CASSFLGVTGELFF; cdr3_nt: TGTGCCAGCAGCTTTTTAGGGGTCACCGGGGAGCTGTTTTTT
v_call: TRBV5-1; j_call: TRBJ2-7; clone_size: NA; cdr3_length: 15; d_call: TRBD1; cdr3_aa: CASSSGQTNRYEQYF; cdr3_nt: TGCGCCAGCAGCTCGGGACAGACGAACCGATACGAGCAGTACTTC
v_call: TRBV10-3; j_call: TRBJ1-1; clone_size: NA; cdr3_length: 13; d_call: TRBD1; cdr3_aa: CAITEDREGEAFF; cdr3_nt: TGTGCCATCACCGAAGACAGGGAGGGTGAAGCTTTCTTT
v_call: TRBV11-2; j_call: TRBJ1-6; clone_size: NA; cdr3_length: 15; d_call: NA; cdr3_aa: CASSPGGANNSPLHF; cdr3_nt: TGTGCCAGCAGCCCTGGGGGGGCTAATAATTCACCCCTCCACTTT
v_call: TRBV24-1; j_call: TRBJ2-5; clone_size: NA; cdr3_length: 14; d_call: TRBD2; cdr3_aa: CATSESGAQETQYF; cdr3_nt: TGTGCCACCAGTGAGAGCGGGGCCCAAGAGACCCAGTACTTC
v_call: TRBV5-1; j_call: TRBJ2-2; clone_size: NA; cdr3_length: 14; d_call: NA; cdr3_aa: CASSLVQTTGELFF; cdr3_nt: TGCGCCAGCAGCTTGGTCCAGACCACCGGGGAGCTGTTTTTT
v_call: TRBV12-3/TRBV12-4; j_call: TRBJ1-1; clone_size: few; cdr3_length: 13; d_call: NA; cdr3_aa: CASSLAMGWVAFF; cdr3_nt: TGTGCCAGCAGTTTAGCGATGGGCTGGGTCGCTTTCTTT